One and the same sample provided the 16 T cell receptor beta chains below, sequenced in a study of beta chain features in type 1 diabetes. Their recognized antigens are unknown. General study findings and limits: Shortening that was moderate but significant affected the TCRB CDR3s of Type 1 diabetes patients in all four CD4+ subsets.

The study reverse transcribed the entire isolated RNA, so it sequenced expressed TCRB transcripts. The data were produced by immunoSEQ multiplex PCR, yet TCRdb's version contains in-frame clones alone and is incomplete. The table lists roughly 350,000 clones, 9.6% of them singletons. The sequencing input was central memory CD4+ T cells from blood. The receptors here all came from a man aged 25-45 years with type 1 diabetes.

The chain is built from TRBV30 and TRBJ1-5; D is possibly TRBD1 (5 bases). V shed 2 bases and J shed 0 bases, with 11 bases lying between them. Germline-derived CDR1 and CDR2 are GTSNPN and SVGIG (reference sequence). The CDR3 extends over 15 amino acids. Here the CDR3 DNA reads TGTGCCTGGAGTCCTATAGGGGCTAGCAATCAGCCCCAGCATTTT. This sequence encodes CAWSPIGASNQPQHF.

This clone was detected only a few times. The chain is built from TRBV20-1 and TRBJ2-7; TRBD1 is a possible D gene (6 bases). The CDR3 covers 11 residues. Germline assignment: CDR1 DFQATT and CDR2 SNEGSKA (reference sequence). The CDR3 nucleotides read TGCTCTACAGGGTTCTTTGTCGAGCAGTACTTC. This translates into CSTGFFVEQYF.

The gene calls are TRBV28 and TRBJ1-5, with a possible D match to TRBD1 (5 bases). Looked up from germline, CDR1 is MDHEN and CDR2 is SYDVKM. This CDR3 is built from 15 residues. Between the trimmed V and J ends, which lost 8 bases and 7 bases, there was a span of 21 bases. This chain's CDR3 is CASAKTQGRAQPQHF. The DNA of the CDR3 is TGTGCCAGCGCTAAGACTCAGGGTCGCGCGCAGCCCCAGCATTTT. Full variable domain (outside the CDR3, taken from reference TRBV28 and TRBJ1-5): DVKVTQSSRYLVKRTGEKVFLECVQDMDHENMFWYRQDPGLGLRLIYFSYDVKMKEKGDIPEGYSVSREKKERFSLILESASTNQTSMYLCASAKTQGRAQPQHFGDGTRLSIL.

J is TRBJ2-5 and V is TRBV6-1; TRBD1 matches at 8 bases. Per the germline V gene, CDR1 is MNHNS and CDR2 is SASEGT. With V trimmed by 4 bases and J by 1 base, 5 bases remained unmatched. The CDR3 loop spans 15 amino acids. This CDR3 reads CASSVRQGLQETQYF. CDR3 DNA: TGTGCCAGCAGTGTCCGACAGGGGCTCCAAGAGACCCAGTACTTC.

This clone was detected only a few times. V and J are TRBV5-4 and TRBJ2-3, with 9 bases that match TRBD2. Germline V gene data show CDR1 as SGHNT and CDR2 as YYREEE (reference sequence). The CDR3 consists of 16 residues. V shed 4 bases and J 2 bases; nucleotides not matched to a gene: 8. The CDR3 coding sequence is TGTGCCAGCAGCATCGGGACTAGCAGGGCCACAGATACGCAGTATTTT. Protein: CASSIGTSRATDTQYF.

This chain connects TRBV15 to TRBJ2-3, with TRBD1 identical over 9 bases. V shed 5 bases, J shed 6 bases, and the junction held 9 bases outside the gene matches. Germline assignment: CDR1 LNHNV and CDR2 YYDKDF (reference sequence). The CDR3 is 15 residues long. The CDR3 is CATSARDREIDTQYF. The CDR3 DNA reads as TGTGCCACCAGCGCTCGGGACAGGGAAATTGATACGCAGTATTTT.

This clone showed up just a few times. This chain links TRBV5-1 with TRBJ1-5; D gene unclear. Germline V lookup: CDR1 SGHRS, CDR2 YFSETQ. The germline V and J ends were trimmed by 7 bases and 0 bases, with 11 bases remaining between them. This CDR3 region has 14 residues. The CDR3 DNA reads as TGCGCCAGCTTCTCCGCTTATAGCAATCAGCCCCAGCATTTT. It specifies CASFSAYSNQPQHF. Combining the CDR3 with reference TRBV5-1 and TRBJ1-5 gives the whole variable domain KAGVTQTPRYLIKTRGQQVTLSCSPISGHRSVSWYQQTPGQGLQFLFEYFSETQRNKGNFPGRFSGRQFSNSRSEMNVSTLELGDSALYLCASFSAYSNQPQHFGDGTRLSIL.

This clone was detected a few times. The J gene is TRBJ2-7, the V gene TRBV28; no reliable D call. Trimming took 8 bases from V and 2 from J, leaving 7 bases between them. CDR1 is MDHEN, CDR2 SYDVKM, per germline. This CDR3 contains 11 residues. The CDR3 is CASASPYEQYF. The DNA for the CDR3 is TGTGCCAGCGCTTCTCCCTACGAGCAGTACTTC.

The chain uses TRBV5-1 and TRBJ1-1; 9 nucleotides line up with TRBD1. Germline trimming cut 6 bases from V and 1 base from J; bases unmatched to any gene: 1. Germline V gene data show CDR1 as SGHRS and CDR2 as YFSETQ. The CDR3 contains 13 residues. The CDR3 protein is CASTGQGNTEAFF. Here the CDR3 DNA reads TGCGCCAGCACGGGACAGGGGAACACTGAAGCTTTCTTT.

This clone has more than one count but fewer than ten. The V and J genes are TRBV18 and TRBJ1-1; 7 bases line up with TRBD1. The germline V gene encodes CDR1 KGHSH and CDR2 LQKENI. Unmatched junction bases numbered 8, after V lost 11 bases and J lost 2 bases. The CDR3 contains 13 residues. CDR3 coding DNA: TGTGCCTGCCGGACAGGAGTAAACACTGAAGCTTTCTTT. Translation gives CACRTGVNTEAFF.

This clone occurred a few times. The chain joins TRBV29-1 to TRBJ1-1; 8 positions agree with TRBD1. The V gene's germline CDR1 is SQVTM and CDR2 ANQGSEA. CDR3 length: 12 amino acids. CDR3 residues: CSGWAGGAEAFF. The CDR3 nucleotides read TGCAGTGGGTGGGCAGGGGGCGCTGAAGCTTTCTTT.

The sample holds a few counts of this clone. The chain employs TRBV11-1 and TRBJ1-3; no reliable D call. Trimming stripped 5 bases from V and 0 bases from J, with 8 bases between. The CDR3 length is 14 residues. The germline gives CDR1 SGHAT, CDR2 FQDESV (reference sequence). In DNA, the CDR3 is TGTGCCAGCAGCCAGATTCTCTCTGGAAACACCATATATTTT. Its protein is CASSQILSGNTIYF.

To note about this clone: Other DNA sequences within the sample encode an identical CDR3. The chain recombines TRBV5-1 with TRBJ2-1; TRBD2 might be the D (6 bases). Germline lookup yields CDR1 SGHRS and CDR2 YFSETQ. Trimming took off 3 bases at V and 7 bases at J, with 11 bases between the two ends. This CDR3 spans 13 amino acids. This chain's CDR3 is CASSSLGGNEQFF. The DNA of the CDR3 is TGCGCCAGCAGCTCCCTGGGGGGTAATGAGCAGTTCTTC. The whole variable domain, filled in from reference TRBV5-1 and TRBJ2-1, reads KAGVTQTPRYLIKTRGQQVTLSCSPISGHRSVSWYQQTPGQGLQFLFEYFSETQRNKGNFPGRFSGRQFSNSRSEMNVSTLELGDSALYLCASSSLGGNEQFFGPGTRLTVL.

This chain uses TRBV9 with TRBJ2-5; weak D call: TRBD2 (5 bases). The CDR3 loop spans 14 amino acids. Germline assignment: CDR1 SGDLS and CDR2 YYNGEE. V shed 4 bases and J shed 2 bases, with 12 bases lying between them. The chain's CDR3 is CASSQGGLQETQYF. CDR3 coding DNA: TGTGCCAGCAGCCAAGGAGGCTTGCAAGAGACCCAGTACTTC.

This clone was counted many times. Within the sample, other DNA sequences also encode this same CDR3. This chain joins TRBV28 and TRBJ1-1; the D is unclear. The CDR3 loop spans 11 amino acids. V lost 2 bases, J lost 6 bases, and 4 bases lay in between. Germline CDR1 MDHEN, CDR2 SYDVKM. The CDR3: CASSLRAEAFF. DNA for the CDR3: TGTGCCAGCAGTTTACGGGCTGAAGCTTTCTTT. Combining the CDR3 with reference TRBV28 and TRBJ1-1 gives the whole variable domain DVKVTQSSRYLVKRTGEKVFLECVQDMDHENMFWYRQDPGLGLRLIYFSYDVKMKEKGDIPEGYSVSREKKERFSLILESASTNQTSMYLCASSLRAEAFFGQGTRLTVV.

This clone appeared a few times. The rearrangement links TRBV2 to TRBJ1-5; TRBD1 might be the D (6 bases). CDR3 size: 15 residues. Germline CDR1 SNHLY, CDR2 FYNNEI. V was clipped by 6 bases and J by 2 bases, with 14 bases between them. The CDR3 DNA reads TGTGCCAGCAGCGGGACACGTATTGGCAATCAGCCCCAGCATTTT. This codes for CASSGTRIGNQPQHF. Combining the CDR3 with reference TRBV2 and TRBJ1-5 gives the whole variable domain EPEVTQTPSHQVTQMGQEVILRCVPISNHLYFYWYRQILGQKVEFLVSFYNNEISEKSEIFDDQFSVERPDGSNFTLKIRSTKLEDSAMYFCASSGTRIGNQPQHFGDGTRLSIL.